This T cell receptor (beta chain) was found in a study of shared clonotypes between healthy human individuals. Using immunoSEQ multiplex PCR, the repertoire was profiled, and TCRdb retains in-frame clones only, with some absent. The profile covers over 1.5 million clones, with approximately 98% appearing a single time and roughly 0.45% taken by the ten largest. This CDR3 comprises 14 residues. Germline V CDR1 and CDR2: SGHTA, FQGTGA. V gave up 4 bases and J gave up 3 bases, with 10 bases separating them. Details on this clone: Its antigen is still unknown.

Researchers partitioned CD4+ cells into CD45RA+ naive and CD45RA-negative memory subsets. Study results and caveats: Among non-shared clonotypes, generation probabilities were lower than among those shared by all four donors. Depth of sequencing was expected to influence donor clonotype sharing.

V usage is TRBV7-3 and J usage is TRBJ2-1; D call uncertain. Sequenced sample: naive CD4+ T cells sorted from blood. Indicated subset: CD45RA+ positively selected. This sequence originates from a man aged 25 to 40 in good health. The CDR3 DNA follows: TGTGCCAGCAGCTCCGATCGGAGCTACAATGAGCAGTTCTTC. This codes for CASSSDRSYNEQFF.